The 24 T cell receptor beta chains below were found in one sample sequenced in a study of tumor and adjacent non-tumor tissue in lung cancer (dated by TCRdb to 2017 to 2018). The library relied on multiplex PCR. TCRdb records Illumina HiSeq 2500 as the sequencer. TCRbeta libraries were constructed through three rounds of nested PCR with primers (Table S4) according to protocols modified from ARM-PCR. The public reads were quality trimmed at Q25 with fastp and then assembled into clones with MiXCR by TCRdb, keeping productive beta chains. Rows merge per CDR3 protein into single entries with the most common DNA and genes. The sample has more than 35,000 distinct CDR3 sequences on record, approximately 59% of them singletons. The biggest ten clones account for around a fifth of the sample. Bulk unsorted tissue served as the source for RNA extraction, and RNA quality was assessed using a NanoDrop ND-1000 and an Agilent 2100. For the normal lung samples, distant non-tumor tissue was collected more than 3 cm away from the tumor edge.

Sequenced input: distant non-tumor lung tissue. The source is a middle-aged woman with non-small cell lung cancer.

This clonotype was seen only a few times. Possible read error: a much larger clone is one base away. The CDR3 is CSARTIVTYEQYF. CDR3 bases: TGCAGTGCTAGAACCATCGTAACCTACGAGCAGTACTTC. The rearrangement links TRBV20-1 to TRBJ2-7; no clear D gene. Between the trimmed V and J ends, which lost 2 bases and 2 bases, there was a span of 10 bases. Germline values: CDR1 DFQATT, CDR2 SNEGSKA (reference sequence). The CDR3 runs 13 residues.

The chain uses TRBV7-9 and TRBJ1-3; TRBD1 agrees at 9 bases. This CDR3 region has 17 residues. The J segment lost 8 bases and the V segment lost 5 bases, leaving 16 bases of the junction unmatched. Germline V CDR1 and CDR2: SEHNR, FQNEAQ (reference sequence). CDR3 coding DNA: TGTGCCAGCAGCCCAGGGGACAGGGCCGGCTCCGGATACACCATATATTTT. Translated, it gives CASSPGDRAGSGYTIYF.

Remarks on this clonotype: The junction departs from germline at one end; a sequencing error may be responsible. This sequence joins TRBV5-1 and TRBJ1-2; D not resolved. The CDR3 has 13 residues. Germline V CDR1 and CDR2: SGHRS, YFSETQ. The CDR3 DNA follows: TGCGCCAGCACCCCGGCTGCTAACTATGGCTGCACCTTC. Its translation: CASTPAANYGCTF.

In this sample, this clonotype turned up a few times. The J gene is TRBJ1-4, the V gene TRBV7-2; the D is unclear. The V end was cut by 6 bases, the J end by 0 bases, with 2 bases between. Germline V lookup: CDR1 SGHTA, CDR2 FQGNSA. This CDR3 contains 12 residues. CDR3 loop: CASRATNEKLFF. In DNA form, the CDR3 reads TGTGCCAGCAGGGCAACTAATGAAAAACTGTTTTTT. The whole variable domain, remainder taken from reference TRBV7-2 and TRBJ1-4, is GAGVSQSPSNKVTEKGKDVELRCDPISGHTALYWYRQSLGQGLEFLIYFQGNSAPDKSGLPSDRFSAERTGGSVSTLTIQRTQQEDSAVYLCASRATNEKLFFGSGTQLSVL.

The chain uses TRBV28 and TRBJ2-1, with D possibly being TRBD2 (6 bases). CDR1 is MDHEN and CDR2 is SYDVKM in the germline V gene. V dropped 7 bases and J dropped 0 bases, with 10 bases sitting between them. The CDR3 extends over 14 amino acids. CDR3 nucleotides: TGTGCCAGCACTCAGGACTACTCCTACAATGAGCAGTTCTTC. This codes for CASTQDYSYNEQFF.

Regarding this clonotype: Compared with germline, one end of the junction differs, possibly owing to a read error. The rearrangement uses TRBV6-6 and TRBJ2-3; the D gene is possibly TRBD2 (6 bases). This CDR3 has 14 residues. Germline V gene sequence: CDR1 MNHNY, CDR2 SVGAGI (reference sequence). DNA for the CDR3: TGTGTCAGCAGTTACCGGGGGAGCACAGATACACAGTATTTT. Translated: CVSSYRGSTDTQYF.

Remarks on this clonotype: A read error may explain this, as a much larger clone is one base away. V gene TRBV5-6 combines with J gene TRBJ2-4, with 8 nucleotides matching TRBD1. Per the germline V gene, CDR1 is SGHDT and CDR2 is YYEEEE. Trimming at V came to 7 bases and at J to 3 bases, leaving 3 bases not matched to a gene. The CDR3 loop spans 13 amino acids. This CDR3 reads CASEGQVKNIQYF. CDR3 sequence (DNA): TGTGCCAGCGAGGGACAGGTCAAAAACATTCAGTACTTC.

The genes are TRBV9 and TRBJ2-7, with D unresolved. CDR1 is SGDLS, CDR2 YYNGEE, per germline. V shed 0 bases and J shed 3 bases, with 7 bases lying between them. The CDR3 contains 13 residues. CDR3 in amino acids: CASSVGQIYEQYF. Written as DNA, the CDR3 is TGTGCCAGCAGCGTAGGCCAGATCTACGAGCAGTACTTC.

This clonotype showed up just a few times. The chain combines TRBV9 with TRBJ2-2; TRBD1 aligns across 8 bases. Germline V gene sequence: CDR1 SGDLS, CDR2 YYNGEE. Trimming took 6 bases from V and 2 from J; bases not matched to a gene: 6. The CDR3 is 15 amino acids. The CDR3 DNA reads as TGTGCCAGCATGACAGGGGATAGAAACACCGGGGAGCTGTTTTTT. Translated: CASMTGDRNTGELFF.

This clonotype occurred many times. The chain is built from TRBV10-1 and TRBJ2-1, with 13 positions matching TRBD2. J gave up 7 bases and V 5 bases, and 5 bases lay outside the gene matches. Germline CDR1 is WNHNN and CDR2 is SYGVQD (reference sequence). The CDR3 contains 15 residues. CDR3 residues: CASSLGLAGDNEQFF. CDR3 coding DNA: TGCGCCAGCAGTCTTGGACTAGCGGGAGATAATGAGCAGTTCTTC.

This clonotype was seen ten or more times. This chain uses TRBV28 with TRBJ1-1; D is unresolved. V was shortened by 5 bases and J by 10 bases, with 14 bases between the two germline ends. In germline, CDR1 is MDHEN, CDR2 SYDVKM. This CDR3 has 12 amino acids. The CDR3: CASSPLEGRAFF. DNA of the CDR3: TGTGCCAGCAGTCCCTTGGAAGGGAGAGCTTTCTTT.

About this clonotype: A much larger clone sits a single nucleotide away, making a read error possible. The chain is built from TRBV20-1 and TRBJ2-1, with 7 nucleotides matching TRBD2. CDR1 and CDR2 from the germline V gene are DFQATT and SNEGSKA (reference sequence). The CDR3 extends over 14 amino acids. CDR3 DNA sequence: TGCAGTGCTACCGATAACGGTCAAGCGCGGGAGCAGTCCTTC. This codes for CSATDNGQAREQSF.

A few counts support this clonotype. The rearrangement links TRBV27 to TRBJ2-3; D perhaps matches TRBD1 (6 bases). From germline, CDR1 is MNHEY and CDR2 SMNVEV (reference sequence). Trimming pared 5 bases from V and 5 bases from J, leaving 20 bases between. The CDR3 is made up of 16 amino acids. The CDR3 spells CASSVRQVFQVDTQYF. The DNA for the CDR3 is TGTGCCAGCAGTGTCAGACAGGTCTTTCAAGTAGATACGCAGTATTTT.

As regards this clonotype: The junction does not match germline at one end; this may be a read error. This sequence joins TRBV13 and TRBJ1-5; D may be TRBD1 (6 bases). With the DNA end fitting TRBJ2-3 better, the J assignment may be wrong. The CDR3 spans 16 residues. Looked up from germline, CDR1 is PRHDT and CDR2 is FYEKMQ (reference sequence). DNA for the CDR3: TGCGCCAGCAGCTTAGGGGGACGGGATAGGAATCAGCCCCAGTATTTT. Translation gives CASSLGGRDRNQPQYF.

With respect to this clonotype: One end of the junction does not line up with germline, which may come from a read error. This chain connects TRBV14 to TRBJ2-1; the D gene is possibly TRBD2 (6 bases). This CDR3 has 18 residues. Germline CDR1 SGHDN, CDR2 FVKESK. The CDR3 sequence is CASSQGGRSGSSCNEQFF. CDR3 nucleotides: TGTGCCAGCAGCCAGGGAGGACGGAGTGGGAGCTCCTGCAATGAGCAGTTCTTC.

Comments on this clonotype: A read error may be the cause here, since a much bigger clone is one base away. The rearrangement uses TRBV7-9 and TRBJ1-2; 10 nucleotides line up with TRBD1. The CDR3 sequence is 14 residues long. Germline CDR1 SEHNR, CDR2 FQNEAQ (reference sequence). The V segment lost 8 bases and the J segment 7 bases; nucleotides outside the gene matches: 10. CDR3 bases: TGTGCCAGCCGCAGTGACAGGGGGCAGTTTGGCTACACCTTC. Translating it yields CASRSDRGQFGYTF. Variable domain in full (rest from reference TRBV7-9 and TRBJ1-2): DTGVSQNPRHKITKRGQNVTFRCDPISEHNRLYWYRQTLGQGPEFLTYFQNEAQLEKSRLLSDRFSAERPKGSFSTLEIQRTEQGDSAMYLCASRSDRGQFGYTFGSGTRLTVV.

This clonotype has ten or more counts. The chain carries TRBV5-6 and TRBJ1-6; 8 nucleotides agree with TRBD1. Germline V CDR1 and CDR2: SGHDT, YYEEEE. The CDR3 has 16 amino acids. V lost 5 bases and J lost 10; bases outside the gene matches: 14. CDR3 in amino acids: CASRSRPGQVQSPLHF. Written as DNA, the CDR3 is TGTGCCAGCAGGTCAAGACCGGGACAGGTTCAATCACCCCTCCACTTT.

This clonotype was detected many times. The gene calls are TRBV5-1 and TRBJ2-3; a weak D match, TRBD1 (5 bases). The length of the CDR3 is 15 residues. Trimming cost V 1 base and J 2 bases, with 11 bases left between them. CDR1 SGHRS and CDR2 YFSETQ come from the germline V gene. In nucleotides, the CDR3 is TGCGCCAGCAGCTTGTTGGTGGACAACACAGATACGCAGTATTTT. It specifies CASSLLVDNTDTQYF. Filled out from reference TRBV5-1 and TRBJ2-3, the complete variable domain reads KAGVTQTPRYLIKTRGQQVTLSCSPISGHRSVSWYQQTPGQGLQFLFEYFSETQRNKGNFPGRFSGRQFSNSRSEMNVSTLELGDSALYLCASSLLVDNTDTQYFGPGTRLTVL.

This clonotype has ten or more counts. This chain links TRBV20-1 with TRBJ2-5; 12 bases agree with TRBD2. The CDR3 totals 16 residues. Germline trimming cut 1 base from V and 4 bases from J; bases unmatched to any gene: 7. The germline gives CDR1 DFQATT, CDR2 SNEGSKA (reference sequence). For the CDR3, the DNA is TGCAGTGCTAGAGTAAGACTAGCGGGAGCGCGAGAGACCCAGTACTTC. Protein: CSARVRLAGARETQYF.

As for this clonotype: One end of the junction is discordant with germline, which a read error may explain. The CDR3 loop is CASSLDKGVDTQYF. DNA for the CDR3: TGTGCCAGCAGCTTAGACAAGGGGGTTGACACCCAATACTTC. The chain recombines TRBV11-2 with TRBJ2-5, with D perhaps matching TRBD1 (6 bases). Germline V gives CDR1 SGHAT, CDR2 FQNNGV. This CDR3 region has 14 residues.

This chain links TRBV29-1 with TRBJ1-6, with TRBD1 as a possible D gene (6 bases). CDR3 size: 14 residues. CDR1 SQVTM and CDR2 ANQGSEA come from the germline V gene. Here the CDR3 DNA reads TGCGGCGACAGGACAGTGTGGGATAATTCACCCCTCCACTTT. It specifies CGDRTVWDNSPLHF.

The rearrangement uses TRBV29-1 and TRBJ1-2, with D maybe TRBD1 (5 bases). With 5 bases removed from V and 5 bases from J, the gap between germline ends came to 24 bases. The CDR3 totals 16 residues. Germline V gives CDR1 SQVTM, CDR2 ANQGSEA. CDR3 residues: CSVPGVLTQDRYGYTF. The CDR3 region has the DNA TGCAGCGTTCCTGGTGTCCTTACACAGGATAGATATGGCTACACCTTC.

To note about this clonotype: The junction differs from germline at one of its ends, possibly a read error. This rearrangement joins TRBV11-3 to TRBJ2-1; D is ambiguous. Looked up from germline, CDR1 is SGHNT and CDR2 is YENEEA. CDR3 size: 16 residues. The chain's CDR3 is CASSPRPRSSYNVQFF. CDR3 DNA: TGCGCCAGTAGCCCAAGACCTAGGAGCTCCTACAATGTGCAGTTCTTC.

CDR3: CASSYPTGQGETQYF. CDR3 coding DNA: TGTGCCAGCAGCTATCCAACCGGACAGGGGGAGACCCAGTACTTC. The chain joins TRBV7-9 to TRBJ2-5; 9 bases map to TRBD1. J was trimmed by 5 bases and V by 4 bases; bases with no gene match: 8. Germline lookup yields CDR1 SEHNR and CDR2 FQNEAQ (reference sequence). This CDR3 has 15 amino acids.